This T cell receptor (beta chain) was captured in a study of PD-1 blockade in classical Hodgkin lymphoma. Across the whole study: Patients were dosed intravenously with nivolumab at 3 mg/kg every 2 weeks.

Each of the patients experienced relapse following autologous stem cell transplantation, and their brentuximab vedotin exposure differed. The best responses consisted of complete response, partial response or progressive disease. This table comes from immunoSEQ multiplex PCR, and its TCRdb copy is limited to in-frame clones, with some not included. Of about 26,000 clones in the sample, around 84% were seen once. Germline CDR1 reads LNHDA; CDR2 reads SQIVND (reference sequence). This CDR3 has 13 residues. The V and J ends lost 6 bases and 9 bases respectively, with 12 bases between them. The V gene is TRBV19, the J gene TRBJ1-6; perhaps TRBD1 as D (5 bases). This receptor was taken from a human donor with classical Hodgkin lymphoma. The sample consisted of peripheral blood mononuclear cells (PBMCs), taken at baseline. The CDR3 sequence is CASRDSGISPLHF. Written as DNA, the CDR3 is TGTGCCAGTAGAGACAGTGGGATTTCACCCCTCCACTTT.